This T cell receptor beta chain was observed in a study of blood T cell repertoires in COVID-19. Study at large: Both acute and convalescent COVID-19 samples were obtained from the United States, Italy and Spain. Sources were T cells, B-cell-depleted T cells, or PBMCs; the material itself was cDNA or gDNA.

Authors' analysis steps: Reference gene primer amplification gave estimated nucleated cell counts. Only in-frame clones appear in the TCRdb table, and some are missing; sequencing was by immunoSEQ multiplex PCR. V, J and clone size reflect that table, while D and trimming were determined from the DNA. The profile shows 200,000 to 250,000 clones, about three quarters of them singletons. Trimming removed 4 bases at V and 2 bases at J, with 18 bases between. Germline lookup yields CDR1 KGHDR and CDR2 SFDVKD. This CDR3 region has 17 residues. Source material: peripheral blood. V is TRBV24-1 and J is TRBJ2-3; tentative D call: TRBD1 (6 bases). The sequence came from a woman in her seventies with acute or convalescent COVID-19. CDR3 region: CATSDPTGSIYTDTQYF. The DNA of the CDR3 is TGTGCCACCAGTGACCCGACAGGCTCCATATACACAGATACGCAGTATTTT.